These T cell receptor beta chains were read from a single sample in a study of cytomegalovirus exposure and HLA in healthy donors. TCRdb keeps only in-frame clones here, not all; method: immunoSEQ multiplex PCR. The table has about 65,000 clones, roughly 94% seen once. The specimen sequenced was PBMCs. These receptors all come from a man younger than 35 in good health and CMV-seropositive. The CDR3 runs from the conserved cysteine through the conserved F or W. The D gene is left open where the match is weak. The size of a clone is reported for some rows only, either as once, few or many, or as a class for expanded clones.

CDR3nt,CDR3aa,j_gene,abundance,d_gene,v_gene
TGTGCCAGCAGCTCATTCCGGGACAGGGGGCGGGGGCAGTACTTC,CASSSFRDRGRGQYF,TRBJ2-7,-,TRBD1,TRBV11-2
TGTGCCAGCAACCTCCGGGAGGGTCGGAACTATGGCTACACCTTC,CASNLREGRNYGYTF,TRBJ1-2,once,-,TRBV28
TGTGCCAGCAGTCCGGACAGGGAAGTCTCACCCCTCCACTTT,CASSPDREVSPLHF,TRBJ1-6,once,TRBD1,TRBV28
TGTGCCAGTAGTCCCCCCCCAGCGAGGGGCACAGATACGCAGTATTTT,CASSPPPARGTDTQYF,TRBJ2-3,-,-,TRBV19
TGTGCCAGCAGTAAAACAGGGGAGACAGATACGCAGTATTTT,CASSKTGETDTQYF,TRBJ2-3,-,TRBD1,TRBV6-4
TGTGCCAGCAGTTACTCCAGGGGGAACACTGAAGCTTTCTTT,CASSYSRGNTEAFF,TRBJ1-1,-,-,TRBV6-5
TGTGCCAGCACCGAGGGGAGGGGTGGCTACACCTTC,CASTEGRGGYTF,TRBJ1-2,few,-,TRBV2
TGTGCCTGGAGTCTGACAGGCAGAGGGTCACCCCTCCACTTT,CAWSLTGRGSPLHF,TRBJ1-6,-,-,TRBV30
TGTGCCAGCTCACCAGGGACCGATTCCAGGGGGCGCCCAGGTGGCTACACCTTC,CASSPGTDSRGRPGGYTF,TRBJ1-2,-,TRBD1,TRBV18
TGTGCTAGATCCGGGGAAATAGCGGGAGACTACACAGATACGCAGTATTTT,CARSGEIAGDYTDTQYF,TRBJ2-3,-,TRBD2,TRBV7-7
TGTGCCAGCAGCATGAGGTCTGTGGACACTGAAGCTTTCTTT,CASSMRSVDTEAFF,TRBJ1-1,-,-,TRBV5-4
TGTGCCAGCTCACCACGATATCTCCTCGGCTCCTACAATGAGCAGTTCTTC,CASSPRYLLGSYNEQFF,TRBJ2-1,-,-,TRBV18
TGTGCCAGCAGTCCGGGACACGATAATTCACCCCTCCACTTT,CASSPGHDNSPLHF,TRBJ1-6,-,-,TRBV25-1
TGTGCCAGCAGTTACAGTCGGGACTACCATACGCAGTATTTT,CASSYSRDYHTQYF,TRBJ2-3,-,TRBD2,TRBV6-6
TGTGCCACCAGGGGCGACAAAAACATTCAGTACTTC,CATRGDKNIQYF,TRBJ2-4,-,-,TRBV2
TGTGCCAGCAGCGTATATGGGGGCCCTAACTATGGCTACACCTTC,CASSVYGGPNYGYTF,TRBJ1-2,-,-,TRBV9
TGTGCCAGCAGTCCAAGGGACAGGGGAGGCTACGAGCAGTACTTC,CASSPRDRGGYEQYF,TRBJ2-7,-,TRBD1,TRBV7-8
TGTGCCAGCAGTTCCGGGACAGGGCCTTTCTTT,CASSSGTGPFF,TRBJ1-1,-,TRBD1,TRBV28
TGTGCCAGCAGCCGAGAGGGAGGGCAGTACGAGCAGTACTTC,CASSREGGQYEQYF,TRBJ2-7,-,TRBD2,TRBV27
TGCGCCAGCAGCCAAGACTGGACGGGAAGCTACGAGCAGTACTTC,CASSQDWTGSYEQYF,TRBJ2-7,-,-,TRBV4-3
TGTGCCAGCAGCGAAAACAGGGTAATGAACACTGAAGCTTTCTTT,CASSENRVMNTEAFF,TRBJ1-1,-,-,TRBV2
TGCAGCGTTGTCGGACTGATCTACAATGAGCAGTTCTTC,CSVVGLIYNEQFF,TRBJ2-1,once,-,TRBV29-1
TGTGCCAGCAGCTTAGTTTCATTGGGGCAGCTTAACACCGGGGAGCTGTTTTTT,CASSLVSLGQLNTGELFF,TRBJ2-2,-,-,TRBV7-9
TGTGCCAGTAGTACCGGGACTAGCTTGGGCGGGGAGCTGTTTTTT,CASSTGTSLGGELFF,TRBJ2-2,-,TRBD2,TRBV19
TGTGCCAGCAGTTACCGTCAGCGGGGACGGACTGATACGCAGTATTTT,CASSYRQRGRTDTQYF,TRBJ2-3,once,TRBD2,TRBV5-6